This T cell receptor (beta chain) was observed in a study of early T cells in non-severe SARS-CoV-2 infection. Study background: The study sequenced bulk RNA from unsorted whole blood, with chains unpaired.

Each cDNA molecule carried a unique molecular identifier. TCRdb analysed the 5' RACE reads with MiXCR anew, one entry per CDR3 protein. The table has about 38,000 distinct CDR3 sequences, 3.5% to 5% seen once. Trimming cost V 3 bases and J 0 bases, with 12 bases left between them. The CDR3 consists of 15 residues. This clonotype was observed at least ten times. The clonotype comes from an adult who was a healthcare worker with PCR-confirmed SARS-CoV-2 infection or an uninfected control (not recorded which). The chain employs TRBV12-3 or TRBV12-4 and TRBJ2-7, with D perhaps matching TRBD1 (6 bases). Sample: whole blood. DNA of the CDR3: TGTGCCAGCAGTTTGGGACATTCGAGCTCCTACGAGCAGTACTTC. This gives the protein CASSLGHSSSYEQYF.